What follows are 5 T cell receptor beta chains derived from one specimen sequenced in a study of CD8+CD57+ T cells in acquired aplastic anemia. Sequencing involved patients with CD8+CD57+ cell expansion previously shown by flow cytometry. Investigators profiled TCR beta VDJ and CDR3 from genomic DNA template. Each CDR3 protein is one row after TCRdb ran MiXCR on the reads. Of hundreds of thousands of distinct CDR3 sequences listed, approximately 51% are singletons. Input material: sorted CD4+, CD8+, or CD8+CD57+ T cells (not recorded which) from PBMCs. The receptors derive from a human donor with aplastic anemia.

The chain has TRBV7-2 and TRBJ1-2, with D unclear. The length of the CDR3 is 16 residues. Trimming pared 6 bases from V and 8 bases from J, leaving 25 bases between. Germline CDR1 and CDR2: SGHTA and FQGNSA. The DNA of the CDR3 is TGTGCCAGCAGTCCCCTCCCGTCCGAAGGGCTGTGGGGCTACACCTTC. It translates to CASSPLPSEGLWGYTF.

In this sample, this clonotype turned up many times. The J gene is TRBJ1-3, the V gene TRBV5-1, with D tentatively TRBD1 (5 bases). The CDR3 is 16 residues long. Trimming removed 4 bases from V and 2 bases from J, with 16 bases in between. CDR1 is SGHRS, CDR2 YFSETQ, per germline. CDR3 in DNA: TGCGCCAGCAGCCCGGTATTTGGGACGACTGGAAACACCATATATTTT. It yields the protein CASSPVFGTTGNTIYF.

This clonotype was counted once. The gene calls are TRBV7-3 and TRBJ2-5; the D gene could be TRBD1 or TRBD2 (5 bases each). V dropped 7 bases and J dropped 1 base, with 13 bases sitting between them. Germline V gene lookup returns CDR1 SGHTA and CDR2 FQGTGA. This CDR3 comprises 14 residues. The CDR3 DNA is TGTGCCAGCACCCCCGGGACCTTCCAAGAGACCCAGTACTTC. The encoded protein is CASTPGTFQETQYF. Filled out from reference TRBV7-3 and TRBJ2-5, the complete variable domain reads GAGVSQTPSNKVTEKGKYVELRCDPISGHTALYWYRQSLGQGPEFLIYFQGTGAADDSGLPNDRFFAVRPEGSVSTLKIQRTERGDSAVYLCASTPGTFQETQYFGPGTRLLVL.

Worth noting for this clonotype: A much larger clone is a single base away; this may be a read error. The chain couples TRBV20-1 to TRBJ1-5; 9 nucleotides agree with TRBD1. The CDR3 sequence is 17 residues long. Unmatched junction bases numbered 10, after V lost 2 bases and J lost 2 bases. The germline CDR1 and CDR2 sequences are DFQATT and SNEGSKA (reference sequence). For the CDR3, the DNA is TGCAGTGCTAGAAGACCGGACAGGGGATATGGCAATCAGCCCCAGCATTTT. Amino acids: CSARRPDRGYGNQPQHF.

This clonotype was counted ten times or more. A read error may account for a junction end that differs from germline. The chain combines TRBV20-1 with TRBJ2-3; D unclear. This CDR3 is 14 amino acids long. The germline gives CDR1 DFQATT, CDR2 SNEGSKA (reference sequence). The CDR3 coding sequence is TGCAATGCTAGAGATCCTCGGGCTACAGATACGCAGTATTTT. Translated: CNARDPRATDTQYF.